The present T cell receptor beta chain was sequenced within a study of blood T cell repertoires in COVID-19. Study-level background: Donors in the United States, Italy and Spain gave samples during acute or convalescent COVID-19. In each case, the material was cDNA or gDNA derived from T cells, B-cell-depleted T cells, or PBMCs.

Authors' data handling: Reference gene primer amplification in the assay estimated nucleated cell counts. Method: immunoSEQ multiplex PCR; TCRdb's copy keeps in-frame clones and lacks some. The V and J calls and clone size were taken over from that table, and D and trimming were inferred from the DNA. The repertoire includes roughly 47,000 clones, more than 70% of them detected once, and around 4.4% sits in the top ten. Trimming removed 0 bases from V and 5 bases from J; junction bases left unmatched: 2. CDR1 is LGHNA, CDR2 YSLEER, per germline. There are 16 residues in the CDR3. The rearrangement uses TRBV4-3 and TRBJ2-3; TRBD2 agrees at 13 bases. Source material: peripheral blood. This TCR came from a woman aged 65 to 85 with acute or convalescent COVID-19. The CDR3: CASSQDRLAGGDTQYF. Written as DNA, the CDR3 is TGCGCCAGCAGCCAAGATAGACTAGCGGGGGGAGATACGCAGTATTTT.